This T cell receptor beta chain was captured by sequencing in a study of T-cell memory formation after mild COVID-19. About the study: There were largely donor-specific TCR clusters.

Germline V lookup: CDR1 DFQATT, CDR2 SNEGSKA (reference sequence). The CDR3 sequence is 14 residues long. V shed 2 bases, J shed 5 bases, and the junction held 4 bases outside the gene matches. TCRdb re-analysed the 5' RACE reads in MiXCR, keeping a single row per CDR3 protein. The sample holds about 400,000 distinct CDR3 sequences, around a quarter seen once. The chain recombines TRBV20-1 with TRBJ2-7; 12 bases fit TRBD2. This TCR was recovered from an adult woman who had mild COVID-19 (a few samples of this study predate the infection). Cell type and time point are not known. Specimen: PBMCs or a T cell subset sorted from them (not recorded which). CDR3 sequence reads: CSARTGTSGHEQYF. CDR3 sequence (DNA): TGCAGTGCTAGAACCGGGACTAGCGGGCACGAGCAGTACTTC.